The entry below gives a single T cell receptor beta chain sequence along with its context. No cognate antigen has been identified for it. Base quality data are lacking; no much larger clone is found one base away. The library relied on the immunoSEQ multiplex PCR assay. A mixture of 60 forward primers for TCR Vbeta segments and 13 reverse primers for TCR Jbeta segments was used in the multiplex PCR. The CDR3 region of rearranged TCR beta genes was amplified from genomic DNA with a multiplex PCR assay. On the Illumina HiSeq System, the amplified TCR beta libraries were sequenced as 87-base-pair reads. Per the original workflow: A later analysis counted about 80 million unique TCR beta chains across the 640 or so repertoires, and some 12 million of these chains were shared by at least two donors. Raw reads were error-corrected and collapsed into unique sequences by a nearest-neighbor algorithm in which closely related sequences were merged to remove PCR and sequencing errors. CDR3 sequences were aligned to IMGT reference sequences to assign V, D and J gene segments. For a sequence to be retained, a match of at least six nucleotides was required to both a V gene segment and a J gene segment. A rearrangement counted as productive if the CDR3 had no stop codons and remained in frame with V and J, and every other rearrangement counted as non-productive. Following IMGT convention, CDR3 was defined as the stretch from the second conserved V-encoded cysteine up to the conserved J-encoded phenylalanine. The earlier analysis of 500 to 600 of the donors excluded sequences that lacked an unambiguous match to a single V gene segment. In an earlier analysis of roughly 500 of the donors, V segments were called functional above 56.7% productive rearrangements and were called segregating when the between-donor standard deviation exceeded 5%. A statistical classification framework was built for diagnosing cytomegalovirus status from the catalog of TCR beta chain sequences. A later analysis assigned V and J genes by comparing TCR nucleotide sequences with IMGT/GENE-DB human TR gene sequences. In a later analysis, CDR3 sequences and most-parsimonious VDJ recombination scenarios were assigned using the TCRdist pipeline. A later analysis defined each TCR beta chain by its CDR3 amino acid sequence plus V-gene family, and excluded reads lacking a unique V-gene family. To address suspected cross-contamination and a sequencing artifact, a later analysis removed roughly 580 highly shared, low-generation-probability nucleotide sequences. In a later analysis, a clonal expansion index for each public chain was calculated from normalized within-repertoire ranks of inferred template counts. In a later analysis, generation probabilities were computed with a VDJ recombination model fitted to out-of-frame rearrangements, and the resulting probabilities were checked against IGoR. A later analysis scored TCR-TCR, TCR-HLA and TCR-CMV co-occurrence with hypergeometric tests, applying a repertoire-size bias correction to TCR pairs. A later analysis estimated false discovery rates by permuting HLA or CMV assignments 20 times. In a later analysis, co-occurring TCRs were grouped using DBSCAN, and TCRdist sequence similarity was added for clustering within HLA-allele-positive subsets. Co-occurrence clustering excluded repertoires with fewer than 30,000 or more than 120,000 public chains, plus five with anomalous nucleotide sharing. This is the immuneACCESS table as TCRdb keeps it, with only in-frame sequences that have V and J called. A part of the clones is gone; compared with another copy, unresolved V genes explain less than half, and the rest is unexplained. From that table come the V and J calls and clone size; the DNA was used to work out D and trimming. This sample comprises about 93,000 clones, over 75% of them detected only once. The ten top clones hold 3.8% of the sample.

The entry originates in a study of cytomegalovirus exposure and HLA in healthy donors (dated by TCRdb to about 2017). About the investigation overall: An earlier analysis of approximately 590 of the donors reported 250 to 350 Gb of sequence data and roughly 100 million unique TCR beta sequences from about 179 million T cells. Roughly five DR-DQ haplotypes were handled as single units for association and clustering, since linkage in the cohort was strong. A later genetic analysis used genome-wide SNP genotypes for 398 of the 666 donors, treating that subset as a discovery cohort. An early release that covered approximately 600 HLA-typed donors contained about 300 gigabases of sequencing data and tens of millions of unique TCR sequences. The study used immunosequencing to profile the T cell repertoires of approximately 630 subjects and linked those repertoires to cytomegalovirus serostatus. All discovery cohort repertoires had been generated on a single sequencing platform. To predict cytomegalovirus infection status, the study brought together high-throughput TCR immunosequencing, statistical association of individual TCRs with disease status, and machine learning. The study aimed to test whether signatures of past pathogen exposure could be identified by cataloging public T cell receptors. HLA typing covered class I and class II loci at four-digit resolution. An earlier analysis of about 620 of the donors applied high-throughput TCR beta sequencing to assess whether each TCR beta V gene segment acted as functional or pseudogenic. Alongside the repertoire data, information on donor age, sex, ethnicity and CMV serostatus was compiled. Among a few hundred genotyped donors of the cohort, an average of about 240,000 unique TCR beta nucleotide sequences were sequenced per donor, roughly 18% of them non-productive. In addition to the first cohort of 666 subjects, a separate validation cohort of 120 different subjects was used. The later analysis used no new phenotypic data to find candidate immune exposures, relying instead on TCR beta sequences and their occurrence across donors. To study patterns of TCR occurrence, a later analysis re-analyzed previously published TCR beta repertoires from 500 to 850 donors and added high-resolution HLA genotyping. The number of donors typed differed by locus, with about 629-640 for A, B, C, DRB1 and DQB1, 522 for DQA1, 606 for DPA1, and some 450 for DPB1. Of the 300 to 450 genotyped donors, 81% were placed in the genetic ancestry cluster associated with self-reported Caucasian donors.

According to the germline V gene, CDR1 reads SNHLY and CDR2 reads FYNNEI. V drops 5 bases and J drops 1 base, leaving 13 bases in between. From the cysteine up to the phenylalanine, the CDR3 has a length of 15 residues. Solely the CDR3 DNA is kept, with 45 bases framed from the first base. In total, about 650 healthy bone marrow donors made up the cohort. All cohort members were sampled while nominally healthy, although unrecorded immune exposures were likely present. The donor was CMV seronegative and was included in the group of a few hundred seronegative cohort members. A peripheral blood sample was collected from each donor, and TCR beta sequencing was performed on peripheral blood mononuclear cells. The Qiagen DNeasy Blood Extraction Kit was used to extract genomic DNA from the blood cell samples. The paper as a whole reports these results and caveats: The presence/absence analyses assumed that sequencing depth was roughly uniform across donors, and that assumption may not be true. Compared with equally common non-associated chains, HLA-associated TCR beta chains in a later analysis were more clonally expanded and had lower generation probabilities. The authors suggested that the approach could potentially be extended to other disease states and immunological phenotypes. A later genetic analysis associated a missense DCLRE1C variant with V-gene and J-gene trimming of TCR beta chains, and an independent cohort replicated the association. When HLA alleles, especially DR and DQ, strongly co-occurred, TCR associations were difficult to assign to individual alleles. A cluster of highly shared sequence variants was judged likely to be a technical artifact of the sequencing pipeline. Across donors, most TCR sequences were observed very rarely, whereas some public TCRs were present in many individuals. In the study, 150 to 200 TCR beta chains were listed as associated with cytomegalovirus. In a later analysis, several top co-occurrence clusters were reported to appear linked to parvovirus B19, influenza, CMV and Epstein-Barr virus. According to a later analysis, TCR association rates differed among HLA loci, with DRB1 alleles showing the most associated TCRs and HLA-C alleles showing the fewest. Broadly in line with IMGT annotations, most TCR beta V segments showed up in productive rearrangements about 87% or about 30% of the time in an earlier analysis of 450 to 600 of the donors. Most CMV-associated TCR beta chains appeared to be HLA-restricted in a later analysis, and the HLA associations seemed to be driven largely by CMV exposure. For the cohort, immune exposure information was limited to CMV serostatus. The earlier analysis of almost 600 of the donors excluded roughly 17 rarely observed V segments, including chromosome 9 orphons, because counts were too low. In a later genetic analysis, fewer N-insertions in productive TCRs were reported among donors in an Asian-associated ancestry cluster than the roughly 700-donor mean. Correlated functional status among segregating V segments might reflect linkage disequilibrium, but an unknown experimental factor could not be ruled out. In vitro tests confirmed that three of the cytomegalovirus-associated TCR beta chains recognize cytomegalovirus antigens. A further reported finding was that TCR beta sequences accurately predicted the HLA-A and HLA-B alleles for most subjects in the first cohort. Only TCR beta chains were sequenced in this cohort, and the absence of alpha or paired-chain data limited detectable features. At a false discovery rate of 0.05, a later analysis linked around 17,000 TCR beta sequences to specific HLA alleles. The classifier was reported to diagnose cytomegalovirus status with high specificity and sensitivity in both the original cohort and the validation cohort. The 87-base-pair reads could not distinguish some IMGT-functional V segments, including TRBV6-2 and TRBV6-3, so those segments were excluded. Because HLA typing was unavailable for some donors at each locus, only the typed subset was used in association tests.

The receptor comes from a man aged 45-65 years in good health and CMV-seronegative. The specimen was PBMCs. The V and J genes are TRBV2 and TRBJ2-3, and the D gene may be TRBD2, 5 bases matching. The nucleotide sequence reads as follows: TGTGCCAGCAGTTACAGCGGTCGGGGCACAGATACGCAGTATTTT. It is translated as CASSYSGRGTDTQYF.